The 7 T cell receptor beta chains given below trace back to one sample, sequenced in a study of T cells in Graves' hyperthyroidism and ophthalmopathy (dated by TCRdb to about 2019). Preparation of the library involved multiplex PCR. TCRdb names Illumina HiSeq 2000 as the instrument used. The TCR beta CDR3 regions were amplified from the RNA transcripts. A first-round RT-PCR of the TCR CDR3 used the HTBI primer set with the Qiagen OneStep RT-PCR kit. TCRdb reran the public reads through fastp at Q25 and MiXCR, keeping productive beta chains. Duplicate CDR3 protein sequences are folded into a single record with the most common DNA and genes. The sample table lists roughly 280,000 distinct CDR3 sequences, about a sixth of them with a count of one. The ten largest make up just over 55% of the sample. What was sequenced was blood. Source of these receptors: a woman aged 55-70 years with Graves' ophthalmopathy.

The chain is built from TRBV7-9 and TRBJ2-7; 8 nucleotides align to TRBD2. Losses at the gene ends were 6 bases for V and 5 bases for J; bases not matched to a gene: 6. The CDR3 consists of 13 residues. Looked up from germline, CDR1 is SEHNR and CDR2 is FQNEAQ (reference sequence). Written as DNA, the CDR3 is TGTGCCAGCAGACCAGCGGGAGTCGACGAGCAGTACTTC. This gives the protein CASRPAGVDEQYF.

This clonotype appeared a single time. This chain links TRBV6-1 with TRBJ1-2; 7 bases are shared with TRBD1. V lost 6 bases, J lost 7 bases, and 14 bases stayed unmatched. Germline CDR1 MNHNS, CDR2 SASEGT. The CDR3 length is 15 residues. The CDR3 is CASSSGQRAVSGYTF. CDR3 DNA sequence: TGTGCCAGCAGCTCGGGACAGAGGGCGGTGAGTGGCTACACCTTC.

This clonotype was seen many times. The chain couples TRBV5-1 to TRBJ2-7, with D tentatively TRBD1 (5 bases). CDR1 and CDR2 (germline): SGHRS, YFSETQ. Trimming pared 3 bases from V and 5 bases from J, leaving 15 bases between. CDR3 length: 14 residues. CDR3 DNA: TGCGCCAGCAGCTCCCGAAGACAGACCGACGAGCAGTACTTC. This gives the protein CASSSRRQTDEQYF.

CDR3 in DNA: TGCAGCGCAAAGACAGGGGGCAACGGCAATCAGCCCCAGCATTTT. It encodes CSAKTGGNGNQPQHF. The J gene is TRBJ1-5, the V gene TRBV29-1; TRBD1 aligns across 10 bases. The CDR3 runs to 15 residues. CDR1 SQVTM and CDR2 ANQGSEA come from the germline V gene. Trimming at V came to 7 bases and at J to 2 bases, leaving 8 bases not matched to a gene.

This clonotype was counted between two and nine times. The chain couples TRBV19 to TRBJ1-2; no clear D. Trimming took off 4 bases at V and 3 bases at J, with 6 bases between the two ends. Germline lookup yields CDR1 LNHDA and CDR2 SQIVND (reference sequence). The CDR3 has 12 residues. The CDR3 loop reads CASSNDYYGYTF. The DNA for the CDR3 is TGTGCCAGTAGTAACGATTACTATGGCTACACCTTC.

With respect to this clonotype: This clone may be a read error of a much larger clone one base away. This chain connects TRBV29-1 to TRBJ2-7; 10 bases line up with TRBD1. V shed 5 bases and J 9 bases; nucleotides not matched to a gene: 7. Germline V CDR1 and CDR2: SQVTM, ANQGSEA. The CDR3 covers 12 residues. CDR3 region: CSVRQGAAGQYF. The CDR3 nucleotides are TGCAGCGTTAGACAGGGGGCGGCCGGGCAGTACTTC.

This clonotype was picked up a small number of times. V and J are TRBV13 and TRBJ2-1; 13 nucleotides agree with TRBD2. The CDR3 is 21 amino acids. Germline assignment: CDR1 PRHDT and CDR2 FYEKMQ (reference sequence). V shed 5 bases and J 0 bases; nucleotides not matched to a gene: 16. CDR3 in amino acids: CASSPGTSGKHQSVSYNEQFF. The CDR3 DNA sequence: TGTGCCAGCAGCCCTGGGACTAGCGGGAAACATCAATCAGTCTCCTACAATGAGCAGTTCTTC.